One sample yielded the 4 T cell receptor beta chains listed below, sequenced in a study of T cell responses to AZD1222 COVID-19 vaccine. Profiling relied on immunoSEQ multiplex PCR, and the TCRdb table lists in-frame clones only, not all of them. This sample carries 100,000 to 110,000 clones, approximately 90% of them seen once, and the ten largest clones take approximately 15%. Material: peripheral blood, obtained on day 0 of AZD1222 vaccination. The receptors were gathered from an adult in good health.

The gene calls are TRBV11-2 and TRBJ2-3; no firm D call. Germline V gene data show CDR1 as SGHAT and CDR2 as FQNNGV. V was shortened by 1 base and J by 0 bases, with 11 bases between the two germline ends. This CDR3 region has 16 residues. The CDR3 spells CASSLAGFTSTDTQYF. The CDR3 DNA reads as TGTGCCAGCAGCTTAGCAGGATTTACTAGCACAGATACGCAGTATTTT.

This clone appeared a single time. The V call is TRBV5-1, the J call TRBJ1-2; 7 bases align to TRBD1. Germline CDR1 is SGHRS and CDR2 is YFSETQ. This CDR3 comprises 15 residues. Losses at the gene ends were 4 bases for V and 7 bases for J; bases not matched to a gene: 13. CDR3 amino acids: CASSPQTGKRSGYTF. CDR3 in DNA: TGCGCCAGCAGCCCCCAGACAGGGAAGAGGTCTGGCTACACCTTC. The full variable domain, in which reference TRBV5-1 and TRBJ1-2 provide the parts outside the CDR3, is KAGVTQTPRYLIKTRGQQVTLSCSPISGHRSVSWYQQTPGQGLQFLFEYFSETQRNKGNFPGRFSGRQFSNSRSEMNVSTLELGDSALYLCASSPQTGKRSGYTFGSGTRLTVV.

The chain uses TRBV3-1 (or the pseudogene TRBV3-2) and TRBJ2-7, with unresolved D. Looked up from germline, CDR1 is LGHDT and CDR2 is YNNKEL (reference sequence). Between the trimmed V and J ends, which lost 3 bases and 3 bases, there was a span of 6 bases. CDR3 length: 12 amino acids. In DNA form, the CDR3 reads TGTGCCAGCAGCCATCTAAACTACGAGCAGTACTTC. Amino acid sequence: CASSHLNYEQYF.

This clone appeared a single time. The chain recombines TRBV5-1 with TRBJ1-5; D may be TRBD1 (6 bases). The V gene's germline CDR1 is SGHRS and CDR2 YFSETQ. V dropped 4 bases and J dropped 7 bases, with 21 bases sitting between them. The CDR3 consists of 16 residues. The CDR3 nucleotides read TGCGCCAGCAGCCCTTCAGCGACTGGGGGCGGACAGCCCCAGCATTTT. This encodes CASSPSATGGGQPQHF.